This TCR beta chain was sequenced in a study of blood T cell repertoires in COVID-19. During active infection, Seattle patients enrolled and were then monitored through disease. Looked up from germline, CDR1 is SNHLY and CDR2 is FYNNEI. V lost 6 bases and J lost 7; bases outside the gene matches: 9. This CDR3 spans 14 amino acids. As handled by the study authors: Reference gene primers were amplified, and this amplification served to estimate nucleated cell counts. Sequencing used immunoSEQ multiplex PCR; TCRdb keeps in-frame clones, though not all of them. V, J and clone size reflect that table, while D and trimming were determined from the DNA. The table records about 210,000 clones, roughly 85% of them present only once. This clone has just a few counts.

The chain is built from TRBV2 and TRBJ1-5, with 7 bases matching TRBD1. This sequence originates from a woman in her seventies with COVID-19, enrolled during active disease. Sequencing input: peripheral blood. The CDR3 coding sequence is TGTGCCAGCAGGCGGGGACAGAGCGGGCAGCCCCAGCATTTT. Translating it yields CASRRGQSGQPQHF.